This T cell receptor (beta chain) was retrieved from a study of T cell responses to AZD1222 COVID-19 vaccine. The table came from immunoSEQ multiplex PCR; TCRdb's copy has only in-frame clones and leaves some out. Of 100,000 to 150,000 clones listed, 90% are singletons. The CDR3 runs to 14 residues. Trimming left V 5 bases short and J 7 bases short, with 14 bases between. The germline V gene has CDR1 SNHLY and CDR2 FYNNEI. Study-wide points: Repertoires were collected only later (after the peak T cell response had occurred).

This clone was seen just once. What it binds is unknown. The sequencing here drew on peripheral blood, taken on day 0 of MenACWY control vaccination. The rearrangement uses TRBV2 and TRBJ2-2; D perhaps matches TRBD1 (6 bases). The receptor's source is an adult in good health. CDR3 sequence (DNA): TGTGCCAGCAGTCCTAGGGGGTCCGGCGGGGAGCTGTTTTTT. The encoded protein is CASSPRGSGGELFF.